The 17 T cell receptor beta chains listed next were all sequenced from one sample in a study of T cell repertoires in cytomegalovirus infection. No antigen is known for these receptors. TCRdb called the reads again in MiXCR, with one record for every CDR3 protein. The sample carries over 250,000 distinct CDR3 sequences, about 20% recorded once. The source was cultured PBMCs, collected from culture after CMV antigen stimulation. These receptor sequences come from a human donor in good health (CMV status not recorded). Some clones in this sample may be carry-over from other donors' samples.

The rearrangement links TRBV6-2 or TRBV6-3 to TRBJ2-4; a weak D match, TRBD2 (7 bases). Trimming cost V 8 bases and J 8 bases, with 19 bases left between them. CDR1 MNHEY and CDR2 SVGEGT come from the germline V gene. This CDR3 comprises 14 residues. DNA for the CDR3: TGTGCCAGCGGGGAGGGGGACGGCGCGGACATTCAGTACTTC. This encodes CASGEGDGADIQYF.

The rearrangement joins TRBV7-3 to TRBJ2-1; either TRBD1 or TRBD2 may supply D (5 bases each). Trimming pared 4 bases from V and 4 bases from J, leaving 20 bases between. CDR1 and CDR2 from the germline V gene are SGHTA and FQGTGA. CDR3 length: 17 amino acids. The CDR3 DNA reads TGTGCCAGCAGCTCCCATTCCGGGACCGAAAATTACAATGAGCAGTTCTTC. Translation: CASSSHSGTENYNEQFF.

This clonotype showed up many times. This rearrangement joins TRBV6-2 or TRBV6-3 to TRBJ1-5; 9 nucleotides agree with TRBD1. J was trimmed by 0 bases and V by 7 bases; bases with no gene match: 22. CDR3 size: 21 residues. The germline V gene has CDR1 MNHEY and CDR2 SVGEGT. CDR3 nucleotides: TGTGCCAGCAAAAACACCGTGGGACAGGGTTCTTCGGCGCCTAGCAATCAGCCCCAGCATTTT. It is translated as CASKNTVGQGSSAPSNQPQHF.

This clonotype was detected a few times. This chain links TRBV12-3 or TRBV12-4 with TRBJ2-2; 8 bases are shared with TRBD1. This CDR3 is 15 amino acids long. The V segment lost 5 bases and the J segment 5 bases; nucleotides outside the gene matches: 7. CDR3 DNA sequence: TGTGCCAGCAGTCAAGGGGGACAGGAGACCGGGGAGCTGTTTTTT. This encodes CASSQGGQETGELFF.

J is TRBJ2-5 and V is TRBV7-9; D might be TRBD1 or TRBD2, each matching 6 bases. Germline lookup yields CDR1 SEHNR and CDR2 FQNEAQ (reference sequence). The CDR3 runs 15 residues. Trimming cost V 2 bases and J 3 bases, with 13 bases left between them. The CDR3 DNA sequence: TGTGCCAGCAGCTTATTCTCGGGGGCGGAAGAGACCCAGTACTTC. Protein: CASSLFSGAEETQYF.

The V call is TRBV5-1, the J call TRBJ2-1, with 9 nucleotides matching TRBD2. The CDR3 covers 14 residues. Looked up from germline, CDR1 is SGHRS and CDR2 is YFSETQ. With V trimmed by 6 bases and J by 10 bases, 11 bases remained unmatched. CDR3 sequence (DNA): TGCGCCAGCACCGCAGCGGGAGGTTGGAAGGAGCAGTTCTTC. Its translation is CASTAAGGWKEQFF.

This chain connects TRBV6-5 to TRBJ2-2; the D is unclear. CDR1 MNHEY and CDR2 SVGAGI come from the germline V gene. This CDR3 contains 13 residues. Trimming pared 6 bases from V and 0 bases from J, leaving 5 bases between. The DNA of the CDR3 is TGTGCCAGCAGGAGTCCGAACACCGGGGAGCTGTTTTTT. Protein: CASRSPNTGELFF.

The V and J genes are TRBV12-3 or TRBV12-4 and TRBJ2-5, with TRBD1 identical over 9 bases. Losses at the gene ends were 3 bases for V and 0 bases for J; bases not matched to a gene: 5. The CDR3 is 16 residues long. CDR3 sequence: CASSFTGGAYQETQYF. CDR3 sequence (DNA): TGTGCCAGCAGTTTTACAGGGGGCGCGTACCAAGAGACCCAGTACTTC.

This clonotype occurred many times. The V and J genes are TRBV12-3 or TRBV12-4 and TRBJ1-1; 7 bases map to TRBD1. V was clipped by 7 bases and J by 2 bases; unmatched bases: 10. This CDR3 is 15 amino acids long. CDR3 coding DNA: TGTGCCAGCACCCCGGCAGGGGGGTTAAACACTGAAGCTTTCTTT. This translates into CASTPAGGLNTEAFF.

The CDR3 sequence: CASRGQGVGGYTF. CDR3 DNA sequence: TGTGCCAGCAGAGGACAGGGAGTTGGCGGCTACACCTTC. The J gene is TRBJ1-2, the V gene TRBV2; 8 nucleotides align to TRBD1. The V gene end was trimmed by 6 bases and the J gene end by 8 bases; junction bases not matched to a gene: 8. CDR3 length equals 13 residues. Germline V gene lookup returns CDR1 SNHLY and CDR2 FYNNEI.

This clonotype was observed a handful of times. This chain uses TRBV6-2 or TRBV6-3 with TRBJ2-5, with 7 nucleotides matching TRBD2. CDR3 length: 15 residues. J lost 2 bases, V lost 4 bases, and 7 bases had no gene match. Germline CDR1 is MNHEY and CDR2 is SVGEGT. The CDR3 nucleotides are TGTGCCAGCAGTTCCGCCGGGACTACACAAGAGACCCAGTACTTC. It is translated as CASSSAGTTQETQYF.

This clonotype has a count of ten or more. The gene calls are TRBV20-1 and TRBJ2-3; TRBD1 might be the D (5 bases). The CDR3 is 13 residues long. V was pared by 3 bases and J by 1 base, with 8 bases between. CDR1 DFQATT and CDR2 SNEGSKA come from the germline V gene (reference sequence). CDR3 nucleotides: TGCAGTGCTAGTATACAGGGCACAGATACGCAGTATTTT. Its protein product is CSASIQGTDTQYF.

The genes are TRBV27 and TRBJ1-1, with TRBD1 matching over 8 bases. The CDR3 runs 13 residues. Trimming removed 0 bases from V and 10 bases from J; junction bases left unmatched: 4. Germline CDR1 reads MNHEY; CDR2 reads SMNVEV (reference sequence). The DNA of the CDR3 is TGTGCCAGCAGTTTATCGAGGACAGGGACAGCTTTCTTT. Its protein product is CASSLSRTGTAFF.

This chain's CDR3 is CASSSRQGAVAGSTEAFF. The CDR3 region has the DNA TGTGCCAGCAGCTCACGACAGGGGGCGGTGGCAGGGTCCACTGAAGCTTTCTTT. The chain combines TRBV13 with TRBJ1-1; TRBD1 aligns across 10 bases. Germline assignment: CDR1 PRHDT and CDR2 FYEKMQ (reference sequence). With 4 bases clipped from V and 4 bases from J, the junction kept 15 bases outside the gene matches. CDR3 length: 18 residues.

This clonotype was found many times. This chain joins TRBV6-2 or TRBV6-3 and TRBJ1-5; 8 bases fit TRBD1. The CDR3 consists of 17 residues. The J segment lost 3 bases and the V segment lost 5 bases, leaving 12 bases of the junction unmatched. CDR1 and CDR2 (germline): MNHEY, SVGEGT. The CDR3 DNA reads TGTGCCAGCAGTGGCATACCGGGACAGGCTGCCAATCAGCCCCAGCATTTT. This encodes CASSGIPGQAANQPQHF.

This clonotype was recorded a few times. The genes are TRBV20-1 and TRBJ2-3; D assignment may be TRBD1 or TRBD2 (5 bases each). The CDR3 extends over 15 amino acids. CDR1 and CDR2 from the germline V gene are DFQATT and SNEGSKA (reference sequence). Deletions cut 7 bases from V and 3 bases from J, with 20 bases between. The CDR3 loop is CSVSGTGWGTDTQYF. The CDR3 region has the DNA TGCAGTGTATCGGGGACGGGATGGGGGACAGATACGCAGTATTTT.

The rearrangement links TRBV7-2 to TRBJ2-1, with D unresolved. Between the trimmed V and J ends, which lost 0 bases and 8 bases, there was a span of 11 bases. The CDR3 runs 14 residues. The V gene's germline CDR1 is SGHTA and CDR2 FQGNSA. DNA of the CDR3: TGTGCCAGCAGCTTAGCTTCTCCCTCCGATGAGCAGTTCTTC. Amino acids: CASSLASPSDEQFF.